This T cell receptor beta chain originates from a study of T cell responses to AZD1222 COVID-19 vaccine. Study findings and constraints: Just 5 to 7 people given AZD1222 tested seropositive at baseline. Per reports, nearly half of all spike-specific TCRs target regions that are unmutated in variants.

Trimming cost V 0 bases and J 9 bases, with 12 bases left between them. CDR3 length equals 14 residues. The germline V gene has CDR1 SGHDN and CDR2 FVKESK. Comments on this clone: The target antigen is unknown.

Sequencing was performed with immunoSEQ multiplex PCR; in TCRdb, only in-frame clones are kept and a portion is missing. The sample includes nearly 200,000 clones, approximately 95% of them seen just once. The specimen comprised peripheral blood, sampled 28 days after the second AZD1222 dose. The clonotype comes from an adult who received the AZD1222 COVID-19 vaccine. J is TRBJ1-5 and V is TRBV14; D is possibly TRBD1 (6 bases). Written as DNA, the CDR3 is TGTGCCAGCAGCCAAGAAAGGGGGGGGAGGCCCCAGCATTTT. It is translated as CASSQERGGRPQHF.